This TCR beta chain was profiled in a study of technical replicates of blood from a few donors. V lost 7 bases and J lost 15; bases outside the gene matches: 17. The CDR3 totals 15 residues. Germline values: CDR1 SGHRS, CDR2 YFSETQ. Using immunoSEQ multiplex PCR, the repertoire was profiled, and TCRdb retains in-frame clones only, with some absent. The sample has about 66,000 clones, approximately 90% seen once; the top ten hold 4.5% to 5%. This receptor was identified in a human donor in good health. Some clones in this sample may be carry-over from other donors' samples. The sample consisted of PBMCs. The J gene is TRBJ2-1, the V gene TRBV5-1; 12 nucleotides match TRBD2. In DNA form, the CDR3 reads TGCGCCAGCTTCCCCGTCGCTAGCGGGAGGGGGGGCTCGTTCTTC. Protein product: CASFPVASGRGGSFF.